This note documents a single T cell receptor (beta chain) sequence. Its antigen remains unknown. 13 Jbeta primers and 60 Vbeta primers were used for the PCR. The assay was immunoSEQ multiplex PCR, and TCRdb's table has in-frame clones only and misses some. The data contain about 110,000 clones, approximately 69% of them singletons. The source of the sample is a study of cytomegalovirus exposure and HLA in healthy donors. Study background: HLA-typed donors were the source of some 85 million unique TCRs, which an early data release held. Across 300 to 400 genotyped donors, 65% to 90% landed in the Caucasian-associated ancestry cluster. Notes on the study in general: Only CMV serostatus was available as immune exposure information. A missense variant in DCLRE1C was later tied to TCR beta V- and J-gene trimming.

The germline gives CDR1 KGHSH, CDR2 LQKENI. The CDR3 is 14 amino acids. The ends were cut back, 4 bases at V and 0 bases at J, with 8 bases in the middle. The rearrangement uses TRBV18 and TRBJ2-3; perhaps TRBD2 as D (6 bases). This receptor was taken from a man aged 25 to 40 in good health and CMV-seronegative. The specimen was PBMCs. The CDR3 spells CASSRSGSTDTQYF. In nucleotides, the CDR3 is TGTGCCAGCTCACGTAGCGGTAGCACAGATACGCAGTATTTT.